This entry lists 25 T cell receptor beta chains sequenced from one sample in a study of cytotoxic CD8 clonotypes in ibrutinib-treated CLL. Libraries were prepared by immunoSEQ multiplex PCR; TCRdb keeps only in-frame clonotypes and omits some of them. This sample has about 39,000 clones, with 68% found just once. Sequences were derived from PBMCs, sampled at disease progression, from a patient treated with ibrutinib. These receptors all come from a human donor with chronic lymphocytic leukemia.

The CDR3 is CASSLRQGLTNEKLFF. Here the CDR3 DNA reads TGTGCCAGCAGCCTGAGACAGGGTCTTACTAATGAAAAACTGTTTTTT. V usage is TRBV14 and J usage is TRBJ1-4; 7 bases are a match to TRBD1. Germline V gene sequence: CDR1 SGHDN, CDR2 FVKESK. The CDR3 runs to 16 residues. V was pared by 4 bases and J by 2 bases, with 7 bases of the junction left unmatched.

The chain combines TRBV30 with TRBJ1-1; tentatively, D is TRBD1 (5 bases). With 3 bases removed from V and 7 bases from J, the gap between germline ends came to 18 bases. This CDR3 comprises 14 residues. The V gene's germline CDR1 is GTSNPN and CDR2 SVGIG (reference sequence). CDR3 nucleotide sequence: TGTGCCTGGAGCAGATCCATAGACAGTGATGAAGCTTTCTTT. This translates into CAWSRSIDSDEAFF.

This clone appeared a few times. The rearrangement joins TRBV27 to TRBJ2-7; no clear D gene. V was trimmed by 3 bases and J by 1 base, leaving 7 bases between them. CDR1 MNHEY and CDR2 SMNVEV come from the germline V gene (reference sequence). The length of the CDR3 is 13 residues. As DNA, the CDR3 is TGTGCCAGCAGTTTGAAGCTATCCTACGAGCAGTACTTC. This codes for CASSLKLSYEQYF.

The chain carries TRBV18 and TRBJ2-7, with D perhaps TRBD1 (6 bases). This CDR3 has 16 residues. Germline V gene data show CDR1 as KGHSH and CDR2 as LQKENI. The ends were cut back, 3 bases at V and 2 bases at J, with 17 bases in the middle. CDR3 bases: TGTGCCAGCTCACCCCGACAAGACAGGCAGGCCTACGAGCAGTACTTC. Its protein is CASSPRQDRQAYEQYF.

The V gene is TRBV30, the J gene TRBJ1-5, with D possibly being TRBD1 (5 bases). CDR3 length: 13 amino acids. Germline V lookup: CDR1 GTSNPN, CDR2 SVGIG (reference sequence). With 0 bases removed from V and 6 bases from J, the gap between germline ends came to 9 bases. CDR3 sequence (DNA): TGTGCCTGGAGTGTGGGGGGGAGTCAGCCCCAGCATTTT. Its protein product is CAWSVGGSQPQHF.

Judged by abundance, this clone is medium-sized. V and J are TRBV7-3 and TRBJ2-7; TRBD2 matches 8 bases. CDR3 length: 16 residues. CDR1 is SGHTA and CDR2 is FQGTGA in the germline V gene. The junction had 11 bases not matched to a gene; V was cut back by 5 bases and J by 2 bases. The CDR3 here is CASSASTTGLAYEQYF. CDR3 DNA: TGTGCCAGCAGCGCATCGACGACGGGACTAGCCTACGAGCAGTACTTC. Full variable domain (outside the CDR3, taken from reference TRBV7-3 and TRBJ2-7): GAGVSQTPSNKVTEKGKYVELRCDPISGHTALYWYRQSLGQGPEFLIYFQGTGAADDSGLPNDRFFAVRPEGSVSTLKIQRTERGDSAVYLCASSASTTGLAYEQYFGPGTRLTVT.

The chain carries TRBV6-1 and TRBJ2-5, with D possibly TRBD1 on 6 matching bases. Trimming took off 1 base at V and 7 bases at J, with 10 bases between the two ends. Germline V gives CDR1 MNHNS, CDR2 SASEGT. The CDR3 extends over 13 amino acids. The CDR3: CASSEVSGATQYF. The CDR3 DNA reads as TGTGCCAGCAGTGAAGTATCAGGGGCGACCCAGTACTTC.

The chain joins TRBV28 to TRBJ2-7, with 7 positions matching TRBD2. Looked up from germline, CDR1 is MDHEN and CDR2 is SYDVKM. The CDR3 is 12 amino acids. The ends lost 8 bases at V and 0 bases at J; junction bases unmatched: 1. The CDR3 region is CASGGSSYEQYF. DNA of the CDR3: TGTGCCAGCGGCGGGAGCTCCTACGAGCAGTACTTC.

The chain uses TRBV4-1 and TRBJ2-4; D remains unclear. The germline V gene encodes CDR1 MGHRA and CDR2 YSYEKL. Trimming left V 5 bases short and J 1 base short, with 15 bases between. The CDR3 sequence is 16 residues long. DNA for the CDR3: TGCGCCAGCAGCGGGGTCGGGTTTCTGGCCAAAAACATTCAGTACTTC. It yields the protein CASSGVGFLAKNIQYF.

J is TRBJ2-2 and V is TRBV5-6, with a possible D match to TRBD2 (5 bases). V lost 0 bases and J 6 bases, leaving 12 bases between the germline ends. In germline, CDR1 is SGHDT, CDR2 YYEEEE. This CDR3 has 15 residues. The CDR3 sequence: CASSLVGLGAGELFF. CDR3 bases: TGTGCCAGCAGCTTGGTTGGTCTCGGGGCCGGGGAGCTGTTTTTT. Full variable domain (missing parts from reference TRBV5-6 and TRBJ2-2): DAGVTQSPTHLIKTRGQQVTLRCSPKSGHDTVSWYQQALGQGPQFIFQYYEEEERQRGNFPDRFSGHQFPNYSSELNVNALLLGDSALYLCASSLVGLGAGELFFGEGSRLTVL.

The V call is TRBV9, the J call TRBJ2-7, with TRBD2 matching 7 bases. Germline V gene sequence: CDR1 SGDLS, CDR2 YYNGEE. Trimming cost V 1 base and J 0 bases; bases outside gene matches: 7. CDR3 length: 16 residues. The CDR3 loop reads CASSVSAGALSYEQYF. The CDR3 region has the DNA TGTGCCAGCAGCGTAAGTGCGGGAGCCCTCTCCTACGAGCAGTACTTC.

The J gene is TRBJ1-1, the V gene TRBV7-9, with 7 nucleotides matching TRBD1. The V and J ends lost 1 base and 6 bases, in that order; junction bases with no gene match: 5. The CDR3 sequence is 14 residues long. From germline, CDR1 is SEHNR and CDR2 FQNEAQ (reference sequence). The CDR3 bases are TGTGCCAGCAGCTTAGAAGGACAGGTCGCTGAAGCTTTCTTT. Protein: CASSLEGQVAEAFF.

V usage is TRBV5-4 and J usage is TRBJ2-1; 7 bases line up with TRBD2. Trimming removed 1 base from V and 5 bases from J; junction bases left unmatched: 15. The germline V gene encodes CDR1 SGHNT and CDR2 YYREEE (reference sequence). The CDR3 covers 18 residues. The CDR3 DNA reads as TGTGCCAGCAGCTTGTTTGGAATGAGACTAGCCGGTGACAATGAGCAGTTCTTC. Its translation: CASSLFGMRLAGDNEQFF.

The chain has TRBV11-1 and TRBJ2-1; D is perhaps TRBD1 or TRBD2 (6 bases each). The CDR3 runs to 17 residues. V was pared by 4 bases and J by 2 bases, with 18 bases between. The germline CDR1 and CDR2 sequences are SGHAT and FQDESV (reference sequence). CDR3 residues: CASSSRLGGGTYNEQFF. In nucleotides, the CDR3 is TGTGCCAGCAGCTCCCGCCTAGGGGGAGGCACCTACAATGAGCAGTTCTTC. The entire variable domain, with the rest obtained from reference TRBV11-1 and TRBJ2-1, is as follows: EAEVAQSPRYKITEKSQAVAFWCDPISGHATLYWYRQILGQGPELLVQFQDESVVDDSQLPKDRFSAERLKGVDSTLKIQPAELGDSAMYLCASSSRLGGGTYNEQFFGPGTRLTVL.

This clone was counted only a few times. The chain joins TRBV4-3 to TRBJ2-7; 10 bases align to TRBD2. Per germline, CDR1 LGHNA and CDR2 YSLEER. The junction had 2 bases not matched to a gene; V was cut back by 5 bases and J by 1 base. The CDR3 loop spans 14 amino acids. The CDR3 region is CASSSSGSSYEQYF. CDR3 DNA sequence: TGCGCCAGCAGCTCTAGCGGGAGTTCCTACGAGCAGTACTTC.

V is TRBV27 and J is TRBJ2-5; no clear D. This CDR3 comprises 13 residues. CDR1 and CDR2 from the germline V gene are MNHEY and SMNVEV (reference sequence). The germline V and J ends were trimmed by 8 bases and 1 base, with 11 bases remaining between them. This CDR3 reads CASQSTIQETQYF. Here the CDR3 DNA reads TGTGCCAGCCAATCTACTATCCAAGAGACCCAGTACTTC.

This clone has just a few counts. The chain carries TRBV5-6 and TRBJ1-6; D is ambiguous. Germline-derived CDR1 and CDR2 are SGHDT and YYEEEE. Trimming removed 2 bases from V and 7 bases from J, with 13 bases in between. The CDR3 extends over 15 amino acids. This CDR3 reads CASSLVGARNSPLHF. The CDR3, as DNA: TGTGCCAGCAGCTTAGTGGGCGCAAGGAATTCACCCCTCCACTTT.

This chain links TRBV18 with TRBJ1-1; 10 bases map to TRBD1. Germline loops: CDR1 KGHSH, CDR2 LQKENI. V lost 8 bases and J lost 4; bases outside the gene matches: 10. The CDR3 is made up of 15 amino acids. The CDR3 is CASVGTGVGVTEAFF. Written as DNA, the CDR3 is TGTGCCAGCGTAGGGACAGGGGTTGGAGTCACTGAAGCTTTCTTT. Full variable domain (remainder filled in from reference TRBV18 and TRBJ1-1): NAGVMQNPRHLVRRRGQEARLRCSPMKGHSHVYWYRQLPEEGLKFMVYLQKENIIDESGMPKERFSAEFPKEGPSILRIQQVVRGDSAAYFCASVGTGVGVTEAFFGQGTRLTVV.

J is TRBJ1-5 and V is TRBV19, with TRBD1 identical over 7 bases. CDR1 is LNHDA and CDR2 is SQIVND in the germline V gene (reference sequence). Trimming took 5 bases from V and 2 from J; bases not matched to a gene: 6. This CDR3 has 15 residues. The CDR3 loop is CASSQTGNRNQPQHF. The CDR3 nucleotides are TGTGCCAGTAGTCAGACAGGGAACCGCAATCAGCCCCAGCATTTT.

The genes are TRBV28 and TRBJ1-4; D unclear. Deletions cut 5 bases from V and 12 bases from J, with 13 bases between. The CDR3 sequence is 12 residues long. The germline CDR1 and CDR2 sequences are MDHEN and SYDVKM. The CDR3 loop reads CASSVSGGELFF. The CDR3 region has the DNA TGTGCCAGCAGTGTCAGCGGCGGGGAACTGTTTTTT.

This clone has only a few counts. The chain carries TRBV7-2 and TRBJ2-2; the D is unclear. Germline lookup yields CDR1 SGHTA and CDR2 FQGNSA. The CDR3 loop spans 12 amino acids. Trimming took 3 bases from V and 6 from J, leaving 5 bases between them. Here the CDR3 DNA reads TGTGCCAGCAGCTTTCTCGCCGGGGAGCTGTTTTTT. Encoded protein: CASSFLAGELFF.

The chain has TRBV15 and TRBJ1-5; a weak D match, TRBD1 (5 bases). This CDR3 spans 17 amino acids. V lost 0 bases, J lost 4 bases, and 16 bases lay in between. Germline V CDR1 and CDR2: LNHNV, YYDKDF (reference sequence). The DNA for the CDR3 is TGTGCCACCAGCAGAGATCTCAGGGCAAACTTGAATCAGCCCCAGCATTTT. Protein: CATSRDLRANLNQPQHF. Full variable domain (remainder filled in from reference TRBV15 and TRBJ1-5): DAMVIQNPRYQVTQFGKPVTLSCSQTLNHNVMYWYQQKSSQAPKLLFHYYDKDFNNEADTPDNFQSRRPNTSFCFLDIRSPGLGDTAMYLCATSRDLRANLNQPQHFGDGTRLSIL.

The chain is built from TRBV4-2 and TRBJ2-2, with D unresolved. CDR3 size: 10 residues. The germline gives CDR1 LGHNA, CDR2 YNFKEQ. Trimming stripped 5 bases from V and 9 bases from J, with 4 bases between. This CDR3 is CASSGRELFF. CDR3 bases: TGTGCCAGCAGCGGGCGGGAGCTGTTTTTT.

The chain employs TRBV2 and TRBJ2-7; D is uncertain. This CDR3 has 12 amino acids. Deletions cut 9 bases from V and 4 bases from J, with 13 bases between. Germline V gene data show CDR1 as SNHLY and CDR2 as FYNNEI. In nucleotides, the CDR3 is TGTGCCAGTAAACTTATCTTATACGAGCAGTACTTC. This gives the protein CASKLILYEQYF.

This clone was seen only a few times. The CDR3 region is CASSILLAVTYEQYF. CDR3 bases: TGTGCCAGCAGCATACTTCTAGCGGTGACCTACGAGCAGTACTTC. The chain is built from TRBV7-2 and TRBJ2-7; TRBD2 agrees at 7 bases. The ends lost 5 bases at V and 2 bases at J; junction bases unmatched: 9. This CDR3 comprises 15 residues. CDR1 and CDR2 (germline): SGHTA, FQGNSA. The full variable domain, in which reference TRBV7-2 and TRBJ2-7 provide the parts outside the CDR3, is GAGVSQSPSNKVTEKGKDVELRCDPISGHTALYWYRQSLGQGLEFLIYFQGNSAPDKSGLPSDRFSAERTGGSVSTLTIQRTQQEDSAVYLCASSILLAVTYEQYFGPGTRLTVT.